These 18 T cell receptor beta chains share one sample of origin, sequenced in a study of shared T cell receptors in the human thymus. Sequencing used immunoSEQ multiplex PCR; TCRdb keeps in-frame clones, though not all of them. This table holds hundreds of thousands of clones, 88% found once. The sample was also linked to a second study, of human thymus T cells.

Source material: thymocytes. All receptors derive from a boy younger than two with a congenital heart defect.

The V call is TRBV9, the J call TRBJ2-7; D perhaps matches TRBD2 (6 bases). The CDR3 sequence is 14 residues long. CDR1 is SGDLS, CDR2 YYNGEE, per germline. The V gene lost 4 bases and the J gene lost 3 bases, with 14 bases spanning the gap. CDR3 protein: CASSPRDLHYEQYF. In nucleotides, the CDR3 is TGTGCCAGCAGCCCTCGGGACTTACACTACGAGCAGTACTTC.

The chain has TRBV7-6 and TRBJ2-1; 11 nucleotides agree with TRBD2. Germline V lookup: CDR1 SGHVS, CDR2 FNYEAQ. The CDR3 extends over 16 amino acids. The V segment lost 3 bases and the J segment 4 bases; nucleotides outside the gene matches: 5. CDR3 residues: CASSLGRTSGYNEQFF. In DNA, the CDR3 is TGTGCCAGCAGCTTGGGGAGGACTAGCGGGTACAATGAGCAGTTCTTC. Full variable domain (rest looked up from reference TRBV7-6 and TRBJ2-1): GAGVSQSPRYKVTKRGQDVALRCDPISGHVSLYWYRQALGQGPEFLTYFNYEAQQDKSGLPNDRFSAERPEGSISTLTIQRTEQRDSAMYRCASSLGRTSGYNEQFFGPGTRLTVL.

The chain carries TRBV4-1 and TRBJ2-1; 14 bases agree with TRBD2. There are 17 residues in the CDR3. With V trimmed by 4 bases and J by 6 bases, 8 bases remained unmatched. From germline, CDR1 is MGHRA and CDR2 YSYEKL. CDR3 coding DNA: TGCGCCAGCAGCCGGAGCGGGACTAGCGGGAGTGGCAATGAGCAGTTCTTC. Protein product: CASSRSGTSGSGNEQFF.

The V gene is TRBV29-1, the J gene TRBJ2-5; 13 bases are shared with TRBD2. The CDR3 is 16 amino acids. After removal of 6 bases from V and 5 bases from J, the junction contained 12 bases not matched to a gene. CDR1 is SQVTM and CDR2 is ANQGSEA in the germline V gene. The CDR3 nucleotides are TGCAGCGTAGAACTAGCGGGAGGGCCCCAGAGGGAGACCCAGTACTTC. It codes for CSVELAGGPQRETQYF.

This clone was counted only a few times. V and J are TRBV10-1 and TRBJ2-5; 12 nucleotides align to TRBD2. Losses at the gene ends were 2 bases for V and 5 bases for J; bases not matched to a gene: 15. Germline CDR1 WNHNN, CDR2 SYGVQD (reference sequence). The CDR3 is 19 amino acids. The CDR3 region is CASSEGLAGGPGARETQYF. As DNA, the CDR3 is TGCGCCAGCAGTGAGGGGCTAGCGGGAGGGCCGGGGGCAAGGGAGACCCAGTACTTC.

The chain links TRBV28 to TRBJ2-3, with D tentatively TRBD2 (6 bases). Germline CDR1 and CDR2: MDHEN and SYDVKM. This CDR3 spans 17 amino acids. V was pared by 4 bases and J by 2 bases, with 19 bases between. CDR3: CASSSPGVSAPTDTQYF. CDR3 in DNA: TGTGCCAGCAGTTCCCCGGGGGTTAGCGCTCCCACAGATACGCAGTATTTT.

The gene calls are TRBV5-4 and TRBJ2-1; no clear D gene. Germline V gene sequence: CDR1 SGHNT, CDR2 YYREEE (reference sequence). CDR3 length: 15 residues. Trimming took 8 bases from V and 0 from J, leaving 15 bases between them. CDR3 DNA: TGTGCCAGTGACTCGACCCCTTACTCCTACAATGAGCAGTTCTTC. It is translated as CASDSTPYSYNEQFF.

V is TRBV14 and J is TRBJ2-2; D may be TRBD2 (6 bases). This CDR3 spans 17 amino acids. CDR1 is SGHDN and CDR2 is FVKESK in the germline V gene. The V end was cut by 1 base, the J end by 7 bases, with 19 bases between. CDR3 sequence reads: CASSQVKSGEGGGELFF. The DNA of the CDR3 is TGTGCCAGCAGCCAAGTTAAATCGGGAGAGGGTGGCGGGGAGCTGTTTTTT.

Only a few counts were recorded for this clone. The chain couples TRBV4-3 to TRBJ2-1; D gene unclear. With 2 bases removed from V and 12 bases from J, the gap between germline ends came to 5 bases. The V gene's germline CDR1 is LGHNA and CDR2 YSLEER. The CDR3 is made up of 10 amino acids. This chain's CDR3 is CASSQQLQFF. The CDR3 nucleotides read TGCGCCAGCAGCCAACAATTGCAGTTCTTC.

The V call is TRBV5-6, the J call TRBJ1-5; the match to TRBD1 covers 10 bases. The CDR3 is 18 residues long. The ends lost 4 bases at V and 2 bases at J; junction bases unmatched: 12. The germline V gene has CDR1 SGHDT and CDR2 YYEEEE. CDR3 loop: CASSQMTGGEVGNQPQHF. The CDR3 region has the DNA TGTGCCAGCAGCCAAATGACAGGGGGCGAGGTTGGCAATCAGCCCCAGCATTTT.

The genes are TRBV28 and TRBJ1-2; 8 positions agree with TRBD1. The CDR3 is 14 amino acids. Looked up from germline, CDR1 is MDHEN and CDR2 is SYDVKM. Trimming removed 11 bases from V and 0 bases from J; junction bases left unmatched: 8. This CDR3 reads CAGSTGGTNYGYTF. The CDR3 nucleotides read TGTGCCGGGTCAACAGGGGGGACTAACTATGGCTACACCTTC.

J is TRBJ2-3 and V is TRBV19, with a weak D call TRBD1 (5 bases). Looked up from germline, CDR1 is LNHDA and CDR2 is SQIVND (reference sequence). V was clipped by 3 bases and J by 4 bases, with 11 bases between them. The CDR3 consists of 14 residues. The CDR3 region has the DNA TGTGCCAGTAGTATGGGGCTCACGGCAGATACGCAGTATTTT. Translation gives CASSMGLTADTQYF.

The CDR3 nucleotides are TGTGCCAGCAGTGACCCCAGGGGTAGGAACACTGAAGCTTTCTTT. It specifies CASSDPRGRNTEAFF. V usage is TRBV27 and J usage is TRBJ1-1; D might be TRBD1 (6 bases). V lost 5 bases and J 1 base, leaving 14 bases between the germline ends. Germline V lookup: CDR1 MNHEY, CDR2 SMNVEV (reference sequence). CDR3 length: 15 amino acids.

V is TRBV29-1 and J is TRBJ2-5; TRBD2 might be the D (6 bases). This CDR3 region has 13 residues. V was cut by 6 bases and J by 1 base, with 12 bases left in between. Germline V gene data show CDR1 as SQVTM and CDR2 as ANQGSEA. DNA of the CDR3: TGCAGCGTGGTGTTGCGGGGCCAAGAGACCCAGTACTTC. Translating gives CSVVLRGQETQYF.

This clone was counted once. The J gene is TRBJ2-1, the V gene TRBV30; perhaps TRBD2 as D (6 bases). The CDR3 length is 17 residues. The germline V and J ends were trimmed by 5 bases and 0 bases, with 20 bases remaining between them. From germline, CDR1 is GTSNPN and CDR2 SVGIG (reference sequence). CDR3 in DNA: TGTGCCTGGGTTACCTTCAAGGCGGGGAGCTCCTACAATGAGCAGTTCTTC. Encoded protein: CAWVTFKAGSSYNEQFF.

This clone showed up just a few times. The chain combines TRBV7-2 with TRBJ2-7; 10 nucleotides agree with TRBD2. Germline trimming cut 5 bases from V and 4 bases from J; bases unmatched to any gene: 17. Germline assignment: CDR1 SGHTA and CDR2 FQGNSA. The CDR3 sequence is 18 residues long. The CDR3 here is CASSTRRRLAGENYEQYF. For the CDR3, the DNA is TGTGCCAGCAGCACAAGGCGGAGGCTAGCGGGAGAAAATTACGAGCAGTACTTC.

The genes are TRBV29-1 and TRBJ2-7; 10 bases line up with TRBD1. V trimming: 7 bases; J trimming: 3 bases; junction bases outside the gene matches: 9. CDR1 is SQVTM and CDR2 is ANQGSEA in the germline V gene. The CDR3 is made up of 14 amino acids. The CDR3 region has the DNA TGCAGCGCTCAGGGGAGGACAGGGGGCTACGAGCAGTACTTC. Amino acids: CSAQGRTGGYEQYF.

V and J are TRBV6-5 and TRBJ2-1; 13 nucleotides line up with TRBD2. The CDR3 has 16 residues. Trimming at V came to 2 bases and at J to 7 bases, leaving 5 bases not matched to a gene. Germline V CDR1 and CDR2: MNHEY, SVGAGI. CDR3 loop: CASSYQLAGGGNEQFF. In DNA, the CDR3 is TGTGCCAGCAGTTACCAACTAGCGGGAGGGGGGAATGAGCAGTTCTTC.